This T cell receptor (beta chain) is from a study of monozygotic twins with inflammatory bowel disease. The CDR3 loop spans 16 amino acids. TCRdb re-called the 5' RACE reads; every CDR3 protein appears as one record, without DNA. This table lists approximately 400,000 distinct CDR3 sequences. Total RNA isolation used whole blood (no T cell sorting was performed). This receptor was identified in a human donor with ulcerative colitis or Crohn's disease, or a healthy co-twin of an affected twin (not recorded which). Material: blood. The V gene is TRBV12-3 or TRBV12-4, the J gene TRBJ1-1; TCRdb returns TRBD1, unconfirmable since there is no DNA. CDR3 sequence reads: CASSSPDSPMNTEAFF.